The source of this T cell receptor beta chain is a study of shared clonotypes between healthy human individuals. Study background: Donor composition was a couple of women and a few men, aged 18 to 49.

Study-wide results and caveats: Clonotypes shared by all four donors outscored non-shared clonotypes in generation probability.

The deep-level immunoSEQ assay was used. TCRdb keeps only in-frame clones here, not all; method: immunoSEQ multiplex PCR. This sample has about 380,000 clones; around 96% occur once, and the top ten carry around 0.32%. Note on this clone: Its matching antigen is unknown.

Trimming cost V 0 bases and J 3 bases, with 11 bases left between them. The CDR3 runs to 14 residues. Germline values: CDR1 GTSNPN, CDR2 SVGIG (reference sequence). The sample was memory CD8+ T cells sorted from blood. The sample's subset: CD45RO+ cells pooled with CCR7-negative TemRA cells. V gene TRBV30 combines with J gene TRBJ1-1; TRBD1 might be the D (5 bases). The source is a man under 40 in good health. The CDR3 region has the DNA TGTGCCTGGAGTGTTCCCGGGGGAGACACTGAAGCTTTCTTT. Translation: CAWSVPGGDTEAFF. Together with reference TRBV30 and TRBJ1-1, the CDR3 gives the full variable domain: SQTIHQWPATLVQPVGSPLSLECTVEGTSNPNLYWYRQAAGRGLQLLFYSVGIGQISSEVPQNLSASRPQDRQFILSSKKLLLSDSGFYLCAWSVPGGDTEAFFGQGTRLTVV.